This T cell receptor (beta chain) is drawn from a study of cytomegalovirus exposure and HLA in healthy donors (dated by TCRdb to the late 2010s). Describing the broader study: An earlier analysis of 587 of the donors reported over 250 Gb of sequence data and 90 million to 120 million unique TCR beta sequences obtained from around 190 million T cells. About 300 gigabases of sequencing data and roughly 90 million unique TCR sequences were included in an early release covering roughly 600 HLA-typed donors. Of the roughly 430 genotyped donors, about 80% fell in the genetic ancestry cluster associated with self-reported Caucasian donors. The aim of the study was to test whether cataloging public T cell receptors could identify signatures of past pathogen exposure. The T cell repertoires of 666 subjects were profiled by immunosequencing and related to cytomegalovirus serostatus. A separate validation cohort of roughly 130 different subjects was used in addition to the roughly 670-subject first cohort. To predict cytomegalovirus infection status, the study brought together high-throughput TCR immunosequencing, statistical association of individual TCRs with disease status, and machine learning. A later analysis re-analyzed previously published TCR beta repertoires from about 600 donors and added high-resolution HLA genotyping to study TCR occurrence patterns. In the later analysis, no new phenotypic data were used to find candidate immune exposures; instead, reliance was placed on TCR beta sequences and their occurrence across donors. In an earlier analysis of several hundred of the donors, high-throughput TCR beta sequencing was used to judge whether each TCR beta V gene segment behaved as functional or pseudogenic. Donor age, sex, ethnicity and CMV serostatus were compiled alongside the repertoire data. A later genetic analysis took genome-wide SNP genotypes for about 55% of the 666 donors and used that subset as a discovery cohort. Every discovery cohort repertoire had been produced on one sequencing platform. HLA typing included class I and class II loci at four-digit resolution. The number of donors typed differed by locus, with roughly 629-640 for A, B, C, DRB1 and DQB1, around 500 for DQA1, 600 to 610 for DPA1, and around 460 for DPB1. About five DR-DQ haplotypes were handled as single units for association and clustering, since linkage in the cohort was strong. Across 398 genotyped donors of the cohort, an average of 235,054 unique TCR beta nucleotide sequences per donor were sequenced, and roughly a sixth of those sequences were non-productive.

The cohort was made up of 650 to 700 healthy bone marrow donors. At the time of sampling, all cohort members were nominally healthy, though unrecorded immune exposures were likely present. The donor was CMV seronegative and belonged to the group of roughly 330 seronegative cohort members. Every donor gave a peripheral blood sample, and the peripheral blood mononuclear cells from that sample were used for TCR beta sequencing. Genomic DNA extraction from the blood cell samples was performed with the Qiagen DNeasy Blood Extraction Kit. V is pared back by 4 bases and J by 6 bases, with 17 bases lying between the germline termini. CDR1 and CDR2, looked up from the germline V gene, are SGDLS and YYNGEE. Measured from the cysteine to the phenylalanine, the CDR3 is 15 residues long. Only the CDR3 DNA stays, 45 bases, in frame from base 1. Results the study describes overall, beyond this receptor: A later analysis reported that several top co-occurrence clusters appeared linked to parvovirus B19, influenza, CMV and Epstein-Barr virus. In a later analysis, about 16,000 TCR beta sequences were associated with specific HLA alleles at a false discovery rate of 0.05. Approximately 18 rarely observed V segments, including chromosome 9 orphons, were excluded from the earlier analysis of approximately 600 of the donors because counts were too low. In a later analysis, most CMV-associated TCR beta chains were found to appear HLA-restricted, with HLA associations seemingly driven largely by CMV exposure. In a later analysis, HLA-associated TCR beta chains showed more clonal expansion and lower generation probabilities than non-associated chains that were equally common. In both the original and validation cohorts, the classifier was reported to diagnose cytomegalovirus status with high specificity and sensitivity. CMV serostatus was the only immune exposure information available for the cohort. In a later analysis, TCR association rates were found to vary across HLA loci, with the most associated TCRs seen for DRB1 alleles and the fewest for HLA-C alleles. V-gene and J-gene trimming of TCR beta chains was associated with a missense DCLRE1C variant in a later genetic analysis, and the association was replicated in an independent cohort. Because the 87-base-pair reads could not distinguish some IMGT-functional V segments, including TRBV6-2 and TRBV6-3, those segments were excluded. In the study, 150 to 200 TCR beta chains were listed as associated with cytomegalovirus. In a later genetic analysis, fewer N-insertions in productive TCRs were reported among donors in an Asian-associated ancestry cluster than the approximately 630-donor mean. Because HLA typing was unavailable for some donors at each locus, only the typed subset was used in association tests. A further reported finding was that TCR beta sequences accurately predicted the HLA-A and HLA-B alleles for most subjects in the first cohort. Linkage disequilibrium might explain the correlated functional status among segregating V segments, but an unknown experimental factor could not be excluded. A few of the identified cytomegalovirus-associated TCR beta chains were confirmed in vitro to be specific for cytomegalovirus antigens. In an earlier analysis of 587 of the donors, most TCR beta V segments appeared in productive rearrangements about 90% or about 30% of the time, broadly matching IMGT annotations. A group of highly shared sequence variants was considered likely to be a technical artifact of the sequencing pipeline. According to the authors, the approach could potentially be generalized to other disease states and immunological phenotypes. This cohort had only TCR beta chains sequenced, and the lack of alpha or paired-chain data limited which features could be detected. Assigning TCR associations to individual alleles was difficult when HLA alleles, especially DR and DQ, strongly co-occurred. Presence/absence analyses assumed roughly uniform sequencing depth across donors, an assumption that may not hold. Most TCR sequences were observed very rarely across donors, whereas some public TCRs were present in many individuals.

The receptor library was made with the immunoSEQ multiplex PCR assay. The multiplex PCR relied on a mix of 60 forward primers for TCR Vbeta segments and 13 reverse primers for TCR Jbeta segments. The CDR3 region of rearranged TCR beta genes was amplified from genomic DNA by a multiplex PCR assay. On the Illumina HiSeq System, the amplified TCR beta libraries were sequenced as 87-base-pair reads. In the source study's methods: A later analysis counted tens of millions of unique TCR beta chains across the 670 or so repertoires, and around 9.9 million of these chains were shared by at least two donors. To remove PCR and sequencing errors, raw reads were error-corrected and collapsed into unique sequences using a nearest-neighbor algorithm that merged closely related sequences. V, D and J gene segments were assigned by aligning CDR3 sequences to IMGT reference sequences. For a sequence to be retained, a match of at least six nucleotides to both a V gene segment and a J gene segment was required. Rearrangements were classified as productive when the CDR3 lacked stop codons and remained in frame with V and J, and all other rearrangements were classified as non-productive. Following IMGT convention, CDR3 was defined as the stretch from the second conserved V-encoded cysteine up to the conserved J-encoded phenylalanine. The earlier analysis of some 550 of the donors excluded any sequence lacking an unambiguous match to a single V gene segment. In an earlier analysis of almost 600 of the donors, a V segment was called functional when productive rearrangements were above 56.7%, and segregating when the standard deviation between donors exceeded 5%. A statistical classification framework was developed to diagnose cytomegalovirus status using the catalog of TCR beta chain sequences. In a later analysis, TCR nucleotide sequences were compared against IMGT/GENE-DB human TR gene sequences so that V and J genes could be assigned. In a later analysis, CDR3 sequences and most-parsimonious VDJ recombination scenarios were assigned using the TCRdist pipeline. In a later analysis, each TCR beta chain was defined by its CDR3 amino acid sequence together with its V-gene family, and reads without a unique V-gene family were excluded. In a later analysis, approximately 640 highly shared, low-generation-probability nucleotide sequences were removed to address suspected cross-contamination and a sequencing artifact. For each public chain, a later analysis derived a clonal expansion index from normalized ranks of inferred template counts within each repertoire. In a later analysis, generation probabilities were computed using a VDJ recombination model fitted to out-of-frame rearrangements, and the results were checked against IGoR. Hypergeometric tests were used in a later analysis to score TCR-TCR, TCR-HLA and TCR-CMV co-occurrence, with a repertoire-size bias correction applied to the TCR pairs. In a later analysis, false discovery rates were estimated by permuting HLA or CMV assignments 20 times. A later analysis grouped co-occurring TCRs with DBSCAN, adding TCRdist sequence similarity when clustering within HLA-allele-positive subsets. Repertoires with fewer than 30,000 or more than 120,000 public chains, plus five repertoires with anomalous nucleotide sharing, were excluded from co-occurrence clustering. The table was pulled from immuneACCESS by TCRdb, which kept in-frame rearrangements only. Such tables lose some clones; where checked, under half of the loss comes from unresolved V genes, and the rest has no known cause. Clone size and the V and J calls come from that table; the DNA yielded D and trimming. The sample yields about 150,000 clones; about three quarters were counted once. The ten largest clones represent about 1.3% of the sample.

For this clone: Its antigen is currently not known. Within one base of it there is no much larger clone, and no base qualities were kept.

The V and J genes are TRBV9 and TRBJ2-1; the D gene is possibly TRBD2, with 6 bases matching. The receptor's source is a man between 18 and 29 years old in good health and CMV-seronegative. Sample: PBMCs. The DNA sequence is TGTGCCAGCAGCTTATCGGGAGAACGTCCCAATGAGCAGTTCTTC. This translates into CASSLSGERPNEQFF.